This is a list of T cell receptor beta chains from one sample in a study of PD-1 blockade in classical Hodgkin lymphoma. The repertoire was sequenced with immunoSEQ multiplex PCR; TCRdb's copy has only in-frame clones and lacks some. The profile shows around 50,000 clones, nearly 90% of them singletons. The sequencing used peripheral blood mononuclear cells (PBMCs), collected before the fourth cycle of nivolumab. Every receptor here comes from a human donor with classical Hodgkin lymphoma. CDR3s include the opening cysteine and the closing phenylalanine or tryptophan. The order of the fields is V gene, D gene, clone size, J gene, CDR3 protein, CDR3 DNA. A D gene is named only where the DNA matches it firmly. Where a row states a size, it is once, few, many or the class of an expanded clone; other rows omit it.

v_call: TRBV5-6
d_call: TRBD2
clone_size: NA
j_call: TRBJ2-3
cdr3_aa: CASSLDTGGSDTQYF
cdr3_nt: TGTGCCAGCAGCTTGGATACGGGGGGGTCAGATACGCAGTATTTT

v_call: TRBV6-4
d_call: NA
clone_size: NA
j_call: TRBJ2-5
cdr3_aa: CASSELTPETQYF
cdr3_nt: TGTGCCAGCAGTGAACTAACCCCAGAGACCCAGTACTTC

v_call: TRBV11-3
d_call: TRBD2
clone_size: NA
j_call: TRBJ2-5
cdr3_aa: CASRRAGLGETQYF
cdr3_nt: TGTGCCAGCAGGAGGGCGGGACTAGGAGAGACCCAGTACTTC

v_call: TRBV18
d_call: NA
clone_size: NA
j_call: TRBJ2-6
cdr3_aa: CASSPGGSGANVLTF
cdr3_nt: TGTGCCAGCTCACCTGGAGGGTCTGGGGCCAACGTCCTGACTTTC

v_call: TRBV10-1
d_call: NA
clone_size: NA
j_call: TRBJ1-1
cdr3_aa: CASSEYRDKNTEAFF
cdr3_nt: TGCGCCAGCAGTGAGTACCGGGACAAGAACACTGAAGCTTTCTTT

v_call: TRBV11-2
d_call: NA
clone_size: few
j_call: TRBJ2-3
cdr3_aa: CASSLLGSTDTQYF
cdr3_nt: TGTGCCAGCAGCTTACTCGGGTCGACAGATACGCAGTATTTT

v_call: TRBV11-2
d_call: TRBD1
clone_size: NA
j_call: TRBJ1-2
cdr3_aa: CASSAQGQGAVYGYTF
cdr3_nt: TGTGCCAGCAGCGCCCAGGGACAGGGGGCTGTCTATGGCTACACCTTC

v_call: TRBV15
d_call: TRBD1
clone_size: NA
j_call: TRBJ2-7
cdr3_aa: CATSKPGQGALEQYF
cdr3_nt: TGTGCCACCAGTAAACCGGGACAGGGCGCACTCGAGCAGTACTTC

v_call: TRBV5-1
d_call: TRBD1
clone_size: NA
j_call: TRBJ2-5
cdr3_aa: CASSGGQSQETQYF
cdr3_nt: TGCGCCAGCAGCGGGGGACAGTCACAAGAGACCCAGTACTTC

v_call: TRBV9
d_call: NA
clone_size: NA
j_call: TRBJ2-7
cdr3_aa: CASSVGQPAYEQYF
cdr3_nt: TGTGCCAGCAGCGTAGGGCAGCCCGCCTACGAGCAGTACTTC

v_call: TRBV12-5
d_call: NA
clone_size: NA
j_call: TRBJ1-4
cdr3_aa: CASGSMPLALNEKLFF
cdr3_nt: TGTGCTAGTGGCTCTATGCCACTAGCCCTAAATGAAAAACTGTTTTTT

v_call: TRBV29-1
d_call: NA
clone_size: NA
j_call: TRBJ2-4
cdr3_aa: CSVYGLSGAKNIQYF
cdr3_nt: TGCAGCGTTTATGGACTAAGTGGGGCCAAAAACATTCAGTACTTC

v_call: TRBV5-5
d_call: NA
clone_size: NA
j_call: TRBJ1-2
cdr3_aa: CASSPYRDYGYTF
cdr3_nt: TGTGCCAGCAGCCCCTACAGGGACTATGGCTACACCTTC

v_call: TRBV6-5
d_call: NA
clone_size: NA
j_call: TRBJ2-5
cdr3_aa: CASTQTGRGGTQYF
cdr3_nt: TGTGCCAGCACCCAGACAGGGAGGGGAGGGACCCAGTACTTC

v_call: TRBV5-8
d_call: TRBD1
clone_size: NA
j_call: TRBJ2-7
cdr3_aa: CASSVWDRVKYF
cdr3_nt: TGTGCCAGCAGCGTCTGGGACAGGGTGAAGTACTTC

v_call: TRBV2
d_call: TRBD2
clone_size: NA
j_call: TRBJ2-1
cdr3_aa: CASEHSGRTYNEQFF
cdr3_nt: TGTGCCAGCGAGCATAGCGGGAGAACCTACAATGAGCAGTTCTTC

v_call: TRBV27
d_call: NA
clone_size: NA
j_call: TRBJ2-7
cdr3_aa: CASSLSERGPYEQYF
cdr3_nt: TGTGCCAGCAGTTTATCCGAACGGGGGCCCTACGAGCAGTACTTC

v_call: TRBV9
d_call: TRBD2
clone_size: NA
j_call: TRBJ2-7
cdr3_aa: CASSVGASGNEQYF
cdr3_nt: TGTGCCAGCAGCGTAGGGGCTAGCGGGAACGAGCAGTACTTC